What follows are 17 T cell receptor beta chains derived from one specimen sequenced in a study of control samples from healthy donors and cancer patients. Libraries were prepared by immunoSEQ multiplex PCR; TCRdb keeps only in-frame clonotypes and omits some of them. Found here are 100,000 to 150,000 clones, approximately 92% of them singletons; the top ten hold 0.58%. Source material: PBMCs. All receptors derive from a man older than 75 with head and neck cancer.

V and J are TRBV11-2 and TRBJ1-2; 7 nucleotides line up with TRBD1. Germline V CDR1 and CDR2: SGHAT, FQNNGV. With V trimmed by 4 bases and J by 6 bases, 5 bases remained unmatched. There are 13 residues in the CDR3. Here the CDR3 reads CASSWGTGDGYTF. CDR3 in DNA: TGTGCCAGCAGCTGGGGCACAGGGGATGGCTACACCTTC.

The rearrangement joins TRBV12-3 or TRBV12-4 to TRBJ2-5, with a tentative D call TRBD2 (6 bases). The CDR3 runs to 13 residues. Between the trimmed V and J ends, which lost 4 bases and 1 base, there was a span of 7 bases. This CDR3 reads CASSWGGQETQYF. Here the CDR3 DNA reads TGTGCCAGCAGTTGGGGAGGCCAAGAGACCCAGTACTTC.

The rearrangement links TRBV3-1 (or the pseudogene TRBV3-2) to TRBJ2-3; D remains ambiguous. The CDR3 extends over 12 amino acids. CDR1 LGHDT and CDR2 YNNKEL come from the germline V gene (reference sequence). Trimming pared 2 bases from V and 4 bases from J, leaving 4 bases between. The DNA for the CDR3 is TGTGCCAGCAGCCAAATACCAGATACGCAGTATTTT. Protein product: CASSQIPDTQYF.

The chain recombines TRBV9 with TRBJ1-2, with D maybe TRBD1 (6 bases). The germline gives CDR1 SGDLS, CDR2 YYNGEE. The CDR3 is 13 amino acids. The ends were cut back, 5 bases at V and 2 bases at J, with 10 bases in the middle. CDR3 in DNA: TGTGCCAGCAGTCCGACAGGAAACTATGGCTACACCTTC. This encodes CASSPTGNYGYTF.

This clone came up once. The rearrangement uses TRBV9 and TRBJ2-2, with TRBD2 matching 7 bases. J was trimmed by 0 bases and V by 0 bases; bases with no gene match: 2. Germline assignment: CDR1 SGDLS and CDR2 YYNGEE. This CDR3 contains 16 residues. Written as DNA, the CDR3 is TGTGCCAGCAGCGTAGGGCTAGCGGCGAACACCGGGGAGCTGTTTTTT. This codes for CASSVGLAANTGELFF.

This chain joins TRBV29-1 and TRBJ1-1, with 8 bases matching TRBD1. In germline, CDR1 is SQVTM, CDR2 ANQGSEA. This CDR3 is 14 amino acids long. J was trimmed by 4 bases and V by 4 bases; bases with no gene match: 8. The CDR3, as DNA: TGCAGCGTTGTCCTACAGGGGGGATTCACTGAAGCTTTCTTT. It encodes CSVVLQGGFTEAFF.

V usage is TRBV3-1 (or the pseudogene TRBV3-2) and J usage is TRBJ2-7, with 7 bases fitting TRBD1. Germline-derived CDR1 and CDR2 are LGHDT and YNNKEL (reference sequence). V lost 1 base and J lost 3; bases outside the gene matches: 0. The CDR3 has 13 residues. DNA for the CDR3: TGTGCCAGCAGCCAAGGACAGGGCTACGAGCAGTACTTC. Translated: CASSQGQGYEQYF.

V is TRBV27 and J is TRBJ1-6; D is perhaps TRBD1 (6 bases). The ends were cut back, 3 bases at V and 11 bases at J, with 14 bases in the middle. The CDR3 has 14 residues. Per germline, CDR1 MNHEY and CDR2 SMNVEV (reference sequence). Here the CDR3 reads CASSFGGLPAPLHF. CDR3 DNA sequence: TGTGCCAGCAGTTTCGGGGGGCTCCCTGCACCCCTCCACTTT.

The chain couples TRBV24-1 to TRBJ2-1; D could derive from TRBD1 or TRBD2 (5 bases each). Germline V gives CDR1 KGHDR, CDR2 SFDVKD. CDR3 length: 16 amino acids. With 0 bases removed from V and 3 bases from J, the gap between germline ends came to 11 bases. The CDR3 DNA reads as TGTGCCACCAGTGATTTGAAGAGGGGAGTCTACAATGAGCAGTTCTTC. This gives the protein CATSDLKRGVYNEQFF.

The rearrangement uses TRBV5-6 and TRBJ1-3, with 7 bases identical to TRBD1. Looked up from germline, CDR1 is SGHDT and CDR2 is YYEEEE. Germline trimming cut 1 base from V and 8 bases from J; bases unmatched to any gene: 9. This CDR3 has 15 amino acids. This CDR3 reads CASSLTMTGMDTIYF. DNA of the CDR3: TGTGCCAGCAGCTTGACCATGACAGGGATGGACACCATATATTTT.

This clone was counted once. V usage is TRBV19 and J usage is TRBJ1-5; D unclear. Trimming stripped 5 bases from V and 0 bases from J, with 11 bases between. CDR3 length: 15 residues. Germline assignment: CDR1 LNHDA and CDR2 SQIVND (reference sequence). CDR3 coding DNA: TGTGCCAGTAGTCGCGGGCAACATAGCAATCAGCCCCAGCATTTT. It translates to CASSRGQHSNQPQHF.

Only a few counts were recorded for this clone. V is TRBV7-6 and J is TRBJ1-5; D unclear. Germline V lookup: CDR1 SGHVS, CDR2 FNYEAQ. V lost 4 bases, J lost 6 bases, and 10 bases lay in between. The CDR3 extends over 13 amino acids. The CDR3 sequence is CASSSDLGQPQHF. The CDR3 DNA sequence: TGTGCCAGCAGCTCGGACCTGGGTCAGCCCCAGCATTTT.

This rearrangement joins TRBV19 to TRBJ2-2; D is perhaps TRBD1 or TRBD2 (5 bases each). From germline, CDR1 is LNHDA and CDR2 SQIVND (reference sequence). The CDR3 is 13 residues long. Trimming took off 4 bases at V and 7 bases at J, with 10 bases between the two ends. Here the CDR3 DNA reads TGTGCCAGTAGTACGGGACCGAGCGGGGAGCTGTTTTTT. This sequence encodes CASSTGPSGELFF. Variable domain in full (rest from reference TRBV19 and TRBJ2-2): DGGITQSPKYLFRKEGQNVTLSCEQNLNHDAMYWYRQDPGQGLRLIYYSQIVNDFQKGDIAEGYSVSREKKESFPLTVTSAQKNPTAFYLCASSTGPSGELFFGEGSRLTVL.

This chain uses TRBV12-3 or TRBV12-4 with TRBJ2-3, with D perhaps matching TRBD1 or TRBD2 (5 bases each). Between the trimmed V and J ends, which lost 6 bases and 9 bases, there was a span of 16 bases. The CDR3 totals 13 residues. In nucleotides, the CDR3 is TGTGCCAGCAGCCCGTCGGGGCACAACACGCAGTATTTT. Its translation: CASSPSGHNTQYF.

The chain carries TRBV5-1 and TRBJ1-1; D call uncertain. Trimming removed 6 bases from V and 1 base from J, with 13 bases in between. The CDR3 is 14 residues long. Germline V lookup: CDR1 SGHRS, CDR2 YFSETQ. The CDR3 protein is CASTEGAGNTEAFF. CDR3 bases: TGCGCCAGCACCGAAGGAGCAGGGAACACTGAAGCTTTCTTT.

The CDR3 sequence: CASSATGGGVTEAFF. CDR3 nucleotide sequence: TGTGCCAGCAGCGCCACGGGGGGCGGGGTCACTGAAGCTTTCTTT. The rearrangement links TRBV7-8 to TRBJ1-1, with D tentatively TRBD1 (6 bases). V was trimmed by 5 bases and J by 4 bases, leaving 17 bases between them. Per germline, CDR1 SGHVS and CDR2 FQNEAQ. The CDR3 extends over 15 amino acids.

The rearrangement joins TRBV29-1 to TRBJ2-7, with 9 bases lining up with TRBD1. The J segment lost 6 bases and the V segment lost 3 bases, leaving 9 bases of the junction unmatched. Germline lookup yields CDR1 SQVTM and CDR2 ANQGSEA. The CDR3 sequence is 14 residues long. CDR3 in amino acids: CSVEGQGAIGEQYF. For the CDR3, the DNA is TGCAGCGTTGAGGGACAGGGAGCGATAGGCGAGCAGTACTTC.